The entry that follows covers one TCR beta chain sequence. Distinct nucleotide sequences in the sample also encode this CDR3. This sample is drawn from a study of blood T cell repertoires in COVID-19. The germline gives CDR1 SQVTM, CDR2 ANQGSEA. The CDR3 length is 13 residues. With 4 bases removed from V and 1 base from J, the gap between germline ends came to 10 bases. Using immunoSEQ multiplex PCR, the repertoire was profiled, and TCRdb retains in-frame clones only, with some absent. Found here are about 380,000 clones, about four fifths of them singletons; the top ten hold roughly 1.2%. The chain links TRBV29-1 to TRBJ1-1, with D tentatively TRBD1 (6 bases). The sample consisted of peripheral blood. This TCR was sampled from a human donor with acute or convalescent COVID-19. The donor label of this sample is uncertain. This chain's CDR3 is CSVGWGPNTEAFF. In nucleotides, the CDR3 is TGCAGCGTTGGGTGGGGGCCGAACACTGAAGCTTTCTTT.